Listed here are 9 T cell receptor beta chains from one sample, sequenced in a study of T cell responses to AZD1222 COVID-19 vaccine. Only in-frame clones appear in the TCRdb table, and some are missing; sequencing was by immunoSEQ multiplex PCR. Here the sample spans tens of thousands of clones, around 86% being singletons. Sequencing used peripheral blood, obtained on day 0 of AZD1222 vaccination. These receptors were obtained from an adult in good health.

This clone was counted a single time. The chain couples TRBV19 to TRBJ2-5; perhaps TRBD1 as D (5 bases). V shed 3 bases and J shed 3 bases, with 11 bases lying between them. The germline V gene has CDR1 LNHDA and CDR2 SQIVND (reference sequence). The CDR3 is 14 amino acids. CDR3 region: CASSIAGIEETQYF. For the CDR3, the DNA is TGTGCCAGTAGTATCGCAGGGATCGAAGAGACCCAGTACTTC. Filled out from reference TRBV19 and TRBJ2-5, the complete variable domain reads DGGITQSPKYLFRKEGQNVTLSCEQNLNHDAMYWYRQDPGQGLRLIYYSQIVNDFQKGDIAEGYSVSREKKESFPLTVTSAQKNPTAFYLCASSIAGIEETQYFGPGTRLLVL.

J is TRBJ2-7 and V is TRBV30; 10 bases match TRBD1. Germline assignment: CDR1 GTSNPN and CDR2 SVGIG (reference sequence). The J segment lost 4 bases and the V segment lost 2 bases, leaving 5 bases of the junction unmatched. The CDR3 extends over 14 amino acids. CDR3 nucleotides: TGTGCCTGGAGTTTAGGGACAGGGGCTTACGAGCAGTACTTC. This gives the protein CAWSLGTGAYEQYF.

V and J are TRBV3-1 (or the pseudogene TRBV3-2) and TRBJ2-1; D remains ambiguous. Trimming took 0 bases from V and 9 from J, leaving 15 bases between them. Germline V gene data show CDR1 as LGHDT and CDR2 as YNNKEL (reference sequence). This CDR3 comprises 15 residues. CDR3 DNA: TGTGCCAGCAGCCAAGATGGTTATGGTGGGTTTGAGCAGTTCTTC. Its protein is CASSQDGYGGFEQFF.

The J gene is TRBJ2-1, the V gene TRBV2, with 14 bases identical to TRBD2. Germline CDR1 is SNHLY and CDR2 is FYNNEI. After removal of 3 bases from V and 8 bases from J, the junction contained 9 bases not matched to a gene. The CDR3 is made up of 17 amino acids. CDR3 loop: CASSDGGLAGALYEQFF. CDR3 DNA: TGTGCCAGCAGTGACGGGGGACTAGCGGGAGCGTTGTATGAGCAGTTCTTC. Based on the CDR3 plus reference TRBV2 and TRBJ2-1, the full variable domain is EPEVTQTPSHQVTQMGQEVILRCVPISNHLYFYWYRQILGQKVEFLVSFYNNEISEKSEIFDDQFSVERPDGSNFTLKIRSTKLEDSAMYFCASSDGGLAGALYEQFFGPGTRLTVL.

This clone is a singleton in its sample. This rearrangement joins TRBV7-9 to TRBJ2-3; 10 nucleotides align to TRBD2. J was trimmed by 2 bases and V by 3 bases; bases with no gene match: 5. Germline CDR1 SEHNR, CDR2 FQNEAQ (reference sequence). The CDR3 totals 16 residues. The CDR3 nucleotides read TGTGCCAGCAGCTTCAAGCGGGGGGGCGCCACAGATACGCAGTATTTT. Translating it yields CASSFKRGGATDTQYF.

This clone appeared once. The chain employs TRBV5-5 and TRBJ2-7, with 10 bases aligning to TRBD2. V lost 0 bases to trimming and J lost 2 bases; unmatched junction nucleotides: 8. The CDR3 is made up of 17 amino acids. CDR1 and CDR2 from the germline V gene are SGHKS and YYEKEE (reference sequence). The CDR3 DNA reads as TGTGCCAGCAGCTTGGTAGCGGGAGGATCCATTACCTACGAGCAGTACTTC. This sequence encodes CASSLVAGGSITYEQYF.

CDR3 nucleotides: TGTGCCAGCAGCTTGGGGGCCAACCTGAACACTGAAGCTTTCTTT. It translates to CASSLGANLNTEAFF. V usage is TRBV5-6 and J usage is TRBJ1-1; D remains ambiguous. Trimming shortened V by 0 bases and J by 0 bases, and 9 bases separated the two germline ends. Germline V gene lookup returns CDR1 SGHDT and CDR2 YYEEEE. The CDR3 contains 15 residues.

The chain carries TRBV7-8 and TRBJ2-2; 7 nucleotides align to TRBD2. Germline CDR1 reads SGHVS; CDR2 reads FQNEAQ. Trimming took 3 bases from V and 4 from J; bases not matched to a gene: 2. The CDR3 length is 14 residues. CDR3 sequence: CASSFTSATGELFF. The CDR3 bases are TGTGCCAGCAGCTTCACTAGCGCCACCGGGGAGCTGTTTTTT.

The rearrangement joins TRBV7-8 to TRBJ1-2, with D possibly being TRBD1 (5 bases). The CDR3 is made up of 13 amino acids. Germline CDR1 reads SGHVS; CDR2 reads FQNEAQ. Trimming took 6 bases from V and 2 from J, leaving 10 bases between them. In DNA, the CDR3 is TGTGCCAGCAGTCCACAGGAAAACTATGGCTACACCTTC. Translation: CASSPQENYGYTF.